A single T cell receptor beta chain is shown here with its context. Antigen: not known. This sample was taken from a study of OX40 agonist ivuxolimab in advanced cancers. Points from the study as a whole: More expanded clones were found, on average, in CD8+ than in CD4+ T cells.

Libraries were prepared by immunoSEQ multiplex PCR; TCRdb keeps only in-frame clonotypes and omits some of them. The sample shows roughly 49,000 clones, about 80% of them seen only once. The specimen was CD4+ or CD8+ T cells sorted from blood, collected in a trial of the OX40 agonist ivuxolimab. The clonotype comes from an adult with an advanced solid tumor such as melanoma, head and neck, liver or kidney cancer.

The CDR3 spells CASSLSAGQETQYF. The CDR3 coding sequence is TGTGCCAGCAGCTTGTCGGCGGGGCAAGAGACCCAGTACTTC. The genes are TRBV5-4 and TRBJ2-5; perhaps TRBD2 as D (6 bases). The CDR3 has 14 residues. V was pared by 1 base and J by 2 bases, with 9 bases between. The germline CDR1 and CDR2 sequences are SGHNT and YYREEE (reference sequence).